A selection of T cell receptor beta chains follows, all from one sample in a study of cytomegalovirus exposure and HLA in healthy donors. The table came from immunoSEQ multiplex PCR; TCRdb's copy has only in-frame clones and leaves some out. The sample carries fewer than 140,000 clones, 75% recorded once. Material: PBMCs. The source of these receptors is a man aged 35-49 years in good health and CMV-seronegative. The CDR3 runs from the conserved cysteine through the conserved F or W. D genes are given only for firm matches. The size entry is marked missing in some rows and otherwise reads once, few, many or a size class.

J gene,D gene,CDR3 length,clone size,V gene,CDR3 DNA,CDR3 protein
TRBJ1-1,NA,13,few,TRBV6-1,TGTGCCAGCAGGGTGGTACGGGACACTGAAGCTTTCTTT,CASRVVRDTEAFF
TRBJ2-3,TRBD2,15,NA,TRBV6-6,TGTGCCAGCGCCTATTCTAGCGGACGCACAGATACGCAGTATTTT,CASAYSSGRTDTQYF
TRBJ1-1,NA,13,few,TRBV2,TGTGCCAGCAGGGCACCCAGGGCATCTGAAGCTTTCTTT,CASRAPRASEAFF
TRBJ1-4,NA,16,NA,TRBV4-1,TGCGCCAGCAGCCAAGAGAGACAGACCGTTAATGAAAAACTGTTTTTT,CASSQERQTVNEKLFF
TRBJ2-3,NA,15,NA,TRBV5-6,TGTGCCAGCAGGAGGAGGGGACCTAGCACAGATACGCAGTATTTT,CASRRRGPSTDTQYF
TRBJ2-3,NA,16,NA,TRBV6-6,TGTGCCAGCAGTTACTCGAGCAGGGGGGACGCAGATACGCAGTATTTT,CASSYSSRGDADTQYF
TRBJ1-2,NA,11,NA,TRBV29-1,TGCAGCGTCGAGGTTAACTATGGCTACACCTTC,CSVEVNYGYTF
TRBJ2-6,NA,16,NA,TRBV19,TGTGCCAGTAGTATTCCACGGGGTGCAGGGGCCAACGTCCTGACTTTC,CASSIPRGAGANVLTF
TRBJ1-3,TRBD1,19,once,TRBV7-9,TGTGCCAGCAGTTCTGTATTCGGGGCAGGGGGTACCTCTGGAAACACCATATATTTT,CASSSVFGAGGTSGNTIYF
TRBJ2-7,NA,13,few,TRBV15,TGTGCCACCAGCAGAGATCTCTCCTACGAGCAGTACTTC,CATSRDLSYEQYF
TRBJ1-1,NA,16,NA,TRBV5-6,TGTGCCAGCAGCCTGATCCGGGACACTTCAAACACTGAAGCTTTCTTT,CASSLIRDTSNTEAFF
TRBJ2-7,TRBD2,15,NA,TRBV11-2,TGTGCCAGCAGCCCTCGGACTAGCGGGGCCTACGAGCAGTACTTC,CASSPRTSGAYEQYF
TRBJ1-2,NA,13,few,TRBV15,TGTGCCACCAGCCGGGGGGGGCTTGTTGGCTACACCTTC,CATSRGGLVGYTF
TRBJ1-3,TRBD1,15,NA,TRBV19,TGTGCCAGTAGGGCACAGGACAGGGCTGGAAACACCATATATTTT,CASRAQDRAGNTIYF
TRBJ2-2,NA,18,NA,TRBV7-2,TGTGCCAGCAGCTTAGCCGGGTCCCCGCGAGGTAGCACCGGGGAGCTGTTTTTT,CASSLAGSPRGSTGELFF
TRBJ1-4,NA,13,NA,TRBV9,TGTGCCAGCAGCCCAGGGTGGGGTGAAAAACTGTTTTTT,CASSPGWGEKLFF
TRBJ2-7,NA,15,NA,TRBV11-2,TGTGCCAGCAGCTTCGACGGGGGGCCGACGAGCGAGCAGTACTTC,CASSFDGGPTSEQYF
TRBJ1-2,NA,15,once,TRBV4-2,TGTGCCAGCAGCCAAGATAGGGCTCACCGGGGTGGCTACACCTTC,CASSQDRAHRGGYTF
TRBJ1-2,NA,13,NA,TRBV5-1,TGCGCCAGCGGCTTGGATGCTAACAGTGGCTACACCTTC,CASGLDANSGYTF
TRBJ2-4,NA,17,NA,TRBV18,TGTGCCAGCTCAGCCACCGTCTCAGCCGGGGAGCGGAACATTCAGTACTTC,CASSATVSAGERNIQYF
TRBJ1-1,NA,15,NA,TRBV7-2,TGTGCCAGCAGCCGTAGGGCAGGGGCGAACACTGAAGCTTTCTTT,CASSRRAGANTEAFF
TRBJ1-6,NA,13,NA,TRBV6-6,TGTGCCAGCATCAACAGCCAAAATTCACCCCTCCACTTT,CASINSQNSPLHF
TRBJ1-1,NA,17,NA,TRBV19,TGTGCCAGTAGTAGTGACGGGACAAACGGTCTCTTTACTGAAGCTTTCTTT,CASSSDGTNGLFTEAFF
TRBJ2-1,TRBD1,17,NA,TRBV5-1,TGCGCCAGCAGCCTACTATACGACAGGGCAGGCTACGATGAGCAGTTCTTC,CASSLLYDRAGYDEQFF
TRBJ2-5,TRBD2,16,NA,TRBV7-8,TGTGCCAGCAGCTTAGAACTAGCGGGGAACCAAGAGACCCAGTACTTC,CASSLELAGNQETQYF
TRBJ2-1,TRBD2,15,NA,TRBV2,TGTGCCAGCAGTCAAAGCGGGGGGAGCTACAATGAGCAGTTCTTC,CASSQSGGSYNEQFF
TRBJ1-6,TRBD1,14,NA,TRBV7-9,TGTGCCAGCAGCGCTGGGACAGGGAATTCACCCCTCCACTTT,CASSAGTGNSPLHF
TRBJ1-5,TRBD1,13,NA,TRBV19,TGTGCCAGTAGACTACAGGGGGATCAGCCCCAGCATTTT,CASRLQGDQPQHF
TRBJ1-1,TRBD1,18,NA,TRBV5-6,TGTGCCAGCAGCTTTCTTCAGGGGGCTGGAAGCTCGAACACTGAAGCTTTCTTT,CASSFLQGAGSSNTEAFF
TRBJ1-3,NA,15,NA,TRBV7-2,TGTGCCAGCAGCTTAGTTCCAGGGTCTGGAAACACCATATATTTT,CASSLVPGSGNTIYF
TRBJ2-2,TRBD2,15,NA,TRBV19,TGTGCCAGTGGGTTTCGCGGGAGTACCACCGGGGAGCTGTTTTTT,CASGFRGSTTGELFF
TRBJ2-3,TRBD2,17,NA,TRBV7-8,TGTGCCAGCAGCTTCTCGCCTAGCGGGGGAATTGTAGATACGCAGTATTTT,CASSFSPSGGIVDTQYF
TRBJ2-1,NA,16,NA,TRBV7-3,TGTGCCAGCAGCCCCGGGTCTGGGGCGAACTACAATGAGCAGTTCTTC,CASSPGSGANYNEQFF
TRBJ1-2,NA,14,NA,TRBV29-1,TGCAGCGTTGTCCCGCAGGGTCGGGACTATGGCTACACCTTC,CSVVPQGRDYGYTF
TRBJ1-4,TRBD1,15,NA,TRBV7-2,TGTGCCAGCAGCTTAGTCGGGACAGGGTATGAAAAACTGTTTTTT,CASSLVGTGYEKLFF
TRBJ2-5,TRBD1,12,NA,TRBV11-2,TGTGCCAGCAGCTGGGACAGGGAGACCCAGTACTTC,CASSWDRETQYF
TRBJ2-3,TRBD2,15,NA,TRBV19,TGTGCCAGTAGTATAACTAGCGGGGATACAGATACGCAGTATTTT,CASSITSGDTDTQYF
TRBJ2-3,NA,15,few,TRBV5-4,TGTGCCAGCAGCTGGGAGGGGGGCGGCACAGATACGCAGTATTTT,CASSWEGGGTDTQYF
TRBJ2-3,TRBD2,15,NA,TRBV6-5,TGTGCCAGCAGTTACTCGAAAGCGGGGGGCGAAGGGAAGTATTTT,CASSYSKAGGEGKYF
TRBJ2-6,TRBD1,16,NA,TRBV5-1,TGCGCCAGCAGCCAGGACAGGGCGGCAGGGGCCAACGTCCTGACTTTC,CASSQDRAAGANVLTF
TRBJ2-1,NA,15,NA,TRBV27,TGTGCCAGCACTAGGGACTCCAGCTCCTACAATGAGCAGTTCTTC,CASTRDSSSYNEQFF
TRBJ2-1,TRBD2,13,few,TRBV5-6,TGTGCCAGCAAAATACTAGCGTACAATGAGCAGTTCTTC,CASKILAYNEQFF
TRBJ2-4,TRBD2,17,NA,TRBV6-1,TGTGCCAGCAGTGAACGACTAGCGGGACTCGCCAAAAACATTCAGTACTTC,CASSERLAGLAKNIQYF
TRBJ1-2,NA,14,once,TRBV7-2,TGTGCCAGCAGCTTAGAGGTTCTAGGTTATGGCTACACCTTC,CASSLEVLGYGYTF
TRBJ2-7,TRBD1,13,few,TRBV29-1,TGCAGCGTTGCTAGGACAGGGGCCTACGAGCAGTACTTC,CSVARTGAYEQYF
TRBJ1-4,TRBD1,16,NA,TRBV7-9,TGTGCCAGCAGCGCCCGTTGGGACAGTTCAAATGAAAAACTGTTTTTT,CASSARWDSSNEKLFF
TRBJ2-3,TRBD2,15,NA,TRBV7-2,TGTGCCAGCAGCTTAGTAGCGGGGGAGACAGATACGCAGTATTTT,CASSLVAGETDTQYF
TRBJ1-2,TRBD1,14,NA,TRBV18,TGTGCCAGCTCACCAGCCGGACAGGGGGGTGGCTACACCTTC,CASSPAGQGGGYTF
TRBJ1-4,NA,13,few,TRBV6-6,TGTGCCGGTACGACAGGACCTAATGAAAAACTGTTTTTT,CAGTTGPNEKLFF
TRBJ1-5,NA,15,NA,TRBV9,TGTGCCAGCAGCGTAGGTCAGGGGCACAATCAGCCCCAGCATTTT,CASSVGQGHNQPQHF
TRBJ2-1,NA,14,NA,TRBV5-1,TGCGCCAGCAGGAAACAGGGTACCTACAATGAGCAGTTCTTC,CASRKQGTYNEQFF
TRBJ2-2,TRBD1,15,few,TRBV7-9,TGTGCCAGCAGCTTAGGGACAGGGGCCACCGGGGAGCTGTTTTTT,CASSLGTGATGELFF
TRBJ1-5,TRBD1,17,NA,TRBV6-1,TGTGCCAGCAGTGGGGACAGGGGGCGATCAAGCAATCAGCCCCAGCATTTT,CASSGDRGRSSNQPQHF